What follows is one T cell receptor (beta chain) and its context. Its antigen is unidentified. The CDR3 covers 15 residues. V was clipped by 4 bases and J by 4 bases; unmatched bases: 6. CDR1 SEHNR and CDR2 FQNEAQ come from the germline V gene (reference sequence). This table comes from immunoSEQ multiplex PCR, and its TCRdb copy is limited to in-frame clones, with some not included. The table includes approximately 100,000 clones, under 95% detected once. The data were taken from a study of graft-versus-host responses after intestinal transplantation. The source of this sequence is a human donor who received an intestinal transplant. The chain combines TRBV7-9 with TRBJ2-2; 7 bases line up with TRBD1. The sequencing here drew on unstimulated CD8+ T cells sorted from spleen or lymph node cells, taken before intestinal transplant. The CDR3 DNA follows: TGTGCCAGCAGCTCCAGGGACAGCCCCACCGGGGAGCTGTTTTTT. Translation: CASSSRDSPTGELFF.